The clone carrying this TCR beta chain was seen just once. The assay was immunoSEQ multiplex PCR, and TCRdb's table has in-frame clones only and misses some. The top ten hold over 6.5% of the sample, which has a few hundred clones, 85% to 90% seen once. This specimen comes from a study of chemoradiotherapy in HPV16-positive cancers. Study-level information: Candidate HPV-specific T-cell clones and common TCR motifs came from functional assays in a couple of HPV16-positive patients.

Looked up from germline, CDR1 is SGHTA and CDR2 is FQGNSA. This CDR3 is built from 13 residues. V dropped 5 bases and J dropped 3 bases, with 8 bases sitting between them. The chain is built from TRBV7-2 and TRBJ1-5; unclear D gene. This material consisted of tumor tissue, taken from a patient who underwent chemoradiotherapy. This TCR derives from a human donor with HPV-associated anogenital cancer. CDR3 sequence: CASSLIDNQPQHF. The CDR3, as DNA: TGTGCCAGCAGCCTCATAGACAATCAGCCCCAGCATTTT.